One and the same sample provided the 4 T cell receptor beta chains below, sequenced in a study of technical replicates of blood from a handful of donors. Here immunoSEQ multiplex PCR was the method, and the copy in TCRdb shows in-frame clones only, minus some. The profile shows 60,000 to 65,000 clones, about 89% of them singletons. Sequencing used PBMCs. The receptors were gathered from a human donor in good health. Some clones in this sample may be carry-over from other donors' samples.

The CDR3 DNA follows: TGTGCCATCAGTGACACAGGCCAGACTTATGGCTACACCTTC. Amino acids: CAISDTGQTYGYTF. The V call is TRBV10-3, the J call TRBJ1-2; D is perhaps TRBD1 (5 bases). The CDR3 is 14 amino acids. Trimming took off 3 bases at V and 5 bases at J, with 13 bases between the two ends. Germline CDR1 ENHRY, CDR2 SYGVKD.

The rearrangement links TRBV5-5 to TRBJ1-2, with D possibly TRBD1 on 5 matching bases. The CDR3 loop spans 13 amino acids. Trimming removed 0 bases from V and 3 bases from J, with 6 bases in between. Per germline, CDR1 SGHKS and CDR2 YYEKEE (reference sequence). CDR3 sequence (DNA): TGTGCCAGCAGCTTGGGGGGCGACTATGGCTACACCTTC. Amino acids: CASSLGGDYGYTF.

The chain employs TRBV18 and TRBJ1-1; tentatively, D is TRBD1 (6 bases). Germline CDR1 is KGHSH and CDR2 is LQKENI. The CDR3 is 15 residues long. Trimming pared 6 bases from V and 4 bases from J, leaving 18 bases between. This CDR3 reads CASSPGNRVGTEAFF. DNA for the CDR3: TGTGCCAGCTCCCCAGGAAACAGGGTTGGCACTGAAGCTTTCTTT. Variable domain in full (rest from reference TRBV18 and TRBJ1-1): NAGVMQNPRHLVRRRGQEARLRCSPMKGHSHVYWYRQLPEEGLKFMVYLQKENIIDESGMPKERFSAEFPKEGPSILRIQQVVRGDSAAYFCASSPGNRVGTEAFFGQGTRLTVV.

The J gene is TRBJ2-3, the V gene TRBV6-1, with 8 bases matching TRBD2. The germline CDR1 and CDR2 sequences are MNHNS and SASEGT. The CDR3 is 15 amino acids. The ends lost 6 bases at V and 3 bases at J; junction bases unmatched: 8. The CDR3 sequence is CASSPGGPTTDTQYF. The CDR3 nucleotides read TGTGCCAGCAGCCCGGGAGGGCCGACGACAGATACGCAGTATTTT.